This paragraph covers one T cell receptor beta chain sequence. Its target is unknown. The data belong to a study of PD-1 blockade in classical Hodgkin lymphoma. On the study more broadly: Once every 2 weeks, patients received intravenous nivolumab at 3 mg/kg. General study points: Newly diagnosed patients were said to have less baseline TCR diversity than healthy donors did. Before treatment, complete responders showed about the same diversity as newly diagnosed patients.

Following autologous stem cell transplantation, relapse occurred in every patient, and exposure to brentuximab vedotin varied. Germline loops: CDR1 LGHNA, CDR2 YSLEER. V lost 0 bases and J lost 1; bases outside the gene matches: 9. The CDR3 is made up of 17 amino acids. The repertoire was sequenced with immunoSEQ multiplex PCR; TCRdb's copy has only in-frame clones and lacks some. The sample contains approximately 98,000 clones, roughly 87% of which appear only once. This receptor was taken from a human donor with classical Hodgkin lymphoma. This rearrangement joins TRBV4-3 to TRBJ2-7; TRBD1 matches at 7 bases. This specimen consisted of peripheral blood mononuclear cells (PBMCs), obtained before the second cycle of nivolumab. CDR3 bases: TGCGCCAGCAGCCAAGATTGGGGGACAGCGTTTTCCTACGAGCAGTACTTC. It encodes CASSQDWGTAFSYEQYF.